This T cell receptor (beta chain) was sequenced in a study of spatial heterogeneity in lung cancer. On the study more broadly: The roughly 79 donors had untreated early-stage non-small cell lung cancer. Within raw reads, each unique TCR and UMI combination appeared on average more than ten times.

This CDR3 spans 14 amino acids. With 5 bases clipped from V and 0 bases from J, the junction kept 4 bases outside the gene matches. CDR1 DFQATT and CDR2 SNEGSKA come from the germline V gene (reference sequence). Time point given: blood at routine non-recurrence follow-up after resection. Sequencing of whole RNA from tumor, nontumor lung or frozen PBMC involved no sorting. TCRdb fed the 5' RACE reads into MiXCR, producing one record per CDR3 protein. Among 23,000 or so distinct CDR3 sequences, over 7.5% were seen once, and the ten largest hold roughly 21%. This clonotype was picked up a small number of times.

V gene TRBV20-1 combines with J gene TRBJ2-1; TRBD2 agrees at 7 bases. This sequence was found in a male donor with early-stage non-small cell lung cancer. The sample here was PBMCs, taken at follow-up. CDR3 sequence: CSADGGNSYNEQFF. The CDR3 DNA sequence: TGCAGTGCTGACGGGGGGAACTCCTACAATGAGCAGTTCTTC.